The present entry profiles one TCR beta chain with its context. What it binds is unknown. The data are from a study of T cells in tumors after PD-1 blockade. Turning to the study itself: Some patients also took daily vismodegib 150 mg during anti-PD-1 treatment. On average, tumor samples gave about 25,000 TCR templates and 6,500 or so unique clonotypes. The study's findings and limits: Clonal replacement, not reinvigoration, is suggested for expanded exhausted CD8+ clones after therapy. Some novel exhausted tumor clones appeared in pre-treatment blood, suggesting peripheral recruitment.

The CDR3 loop spans 13 amino acids. The junction had 3 bases not matched to a gene; V was cut back by 9 bases and J by 1 base. Germline V gene lookup returns CDR1 KGHDR and CDR2 SFDVKD. Data came from immunoSEQ multiplex PCR; TCRdb stores just in-frame clones and leaves some out. The table lists roughly 8,200 clones, 50% to 65% of them singletons, with around 4.2% in the top ten. Material: tumor tissue, obtained after anti-PD-1 treatment. The V call is TRBV24-1, the J call TRBJ2-3; TRBD1 matches 7 bases. This receptor was identified in a human donor with basal cell carcinoma. CDR3 amino acids: CATGTEGTDTQYF. The CDR3 coding sequence is TGTGCCACCGGGACAGAGGGCACAGATACGCAGTATTTT.